Shown below are 25 T cell receptor beta chains from a single sample sequenced in a study of cytomegalovirus exposure and HLA in healthy donors. Use of 60 Vbeta and 13 Jbeta primers characterized the PCR. This table comes from immunoSEQ multiplex PCR, and its TCRdb copy is limited to in-frame clones, with some not included. The table records fewer than 200,000 clones, roughly four fifths of them present only once. The source material was PBMCs. These receptors were collected from a female donor in good health and CMV-seronegative.

The chain couples TRBV7-8 to TRBJ1-1; D is ambiguous. The V end was cut by 3 bases, the J end by 4 bases, with 9 bases between. Germline V CDR1 and CDR2: SGHVS, FQNEAQ. The CDR3 extends over 13 amino acids. The CDR3 spells CASSLRPFTEAFF. CDR3 DNA sequence: TGTGCCAGCAGCTTGCGCCCTTTCACTGAAGCTTTCTTT.

This rearrangement joins TRBV7-3 to TRBJ1-2; 8 bases line up with TRBD1. The CDR3 runs to 13 residues. From germline, CDR1 is SGHTA and CDR2 FQGTGA. Unmatched junction bases numbered 4, after V lost 5 bases and J lost 5 bases. This chain's CDR3 is CASSHDRGYGYTF. The CDR3 nucleotides are TGTGCCAGCAGCCATGACAGGGGTTATGGCTACACCTTC.

This chain joins TRBV28 and TRBJ2-1; TRBD1 aligns across 7 bases. This CDR3 spans 13 amino acids. Germline loops: CDR1 MDHEN, CDR2 SYDVKM. Unmatched junction bases numbered 7, after V lost 5 bases and J lost 9 bases. This CDR3 is CASSVGQTGEQFF. CDR3 coding DNA: TGTGCCAGCAGTGTGGGACAGACTGGTGAGCAGTTCTTC.

The rearrangement joins TRBV7-3 to TRBJ2-1; D is possibly TRBD2 (6 bases). The CDR3 totals 16 residues. CDR1 and CDR2 from the germline V gene are SGHTA and FQGTGA. V was trimmed by 2 bases and J by 5 bases, leaving 16 bases between them. CDR3 in DNA: TGTGCCAGCAGCTTAGCGGGGAAATTCAGAGACAATGAGCAGTTCTTC. Its protein product is CASSLAGKFRDNEQFF.

The chain joins TRBV6-1 to TRBJ2-2; tentative D call: TRBD2 (7 bases). Trimming took 6 bases from V and 1 from J, leaving 15 bases between them. The germline gives CDR1 MNHNS, CDR2 SASEGT. The CDR3 covers 16 residues. DNA of the CDR3: TGTGCCAGCAGCGAAAGGCGGGGGCGGAACACCGGGGAGCTGTTTTTT. Translation: CASSERRGRNTGELFF.

The chain has TRBV7-9 and TRBJ2-7; TRBD2 might be the D (7 bases). V was pared by 2 bases and J by 6 bases, with 14 bases between. This CDR3 is 14 amino acids long. The germline V gene has CDR1 SEHNR and CDR2 FQNEAQ (reference sequence). CDR3: CASSLKGGISEQYF. The CDR3 DNA reads as TGTGCCAGCAGCTTAAAGGGGGGGATTAGCGAGCAGTACTTC.

The rearrangement joins TRBV7-2 to TRBJ1-2; 8 positions agree with TRBD1. Germline loops: CDR1 SGHTA, CDR2 FQGNSA. Losses at the gene ends were 1 base for V and 0 bases for J; bases not matched to a gene: 1. The CDR3 is made up of 15 amino acids. Here the CDR3 reads CASSLGQGTNYGYTF. DNA for the CDR3: TGTGCCAGCAGCTTAGGACAGGGGACTAACTATGGCTACACCTTC.

This chain uses TRBV7-9 with TRBJ2-5, with 14 bases aligning to TRBD2. CDR3 size: 15 residues. The junction had 7 bases not matched to a gene; V was cut back by 8 bases and J by 5 bases. Germline CDR1 is SEHNR and CDR2 is FQNEAQ (reference sequence). This chain's CDR3 is CASGGLAGGGETQYF. The CDR3 region has the DNA TGTGCCAGCGGTGGACTAGCGGGAGGCGGTGAGACCCAGTACTTC.

This sequence joins TRBV29-1 and TRBJ1-5, with D perhaps TRBD1 (6 bases). Trimming left V 4 bases short and J 7 bases short, with 11 bases between. Germline CDR1 reads SQVTM; CDR2 reads ANQGSEA. This CDR3 has 12 residues. CDR3 in DNA: TGCAGCGTTGCATCGGGGGGCCAGCCCCAGCATTTT. Amino acid sequence: CSVASGGQPQHF.

The chain joins TRBV10-3 to TRBJ1-1; no definite D call. Germline CDR1 is ENHRY and CDR2 is SYGVKD. There are 13 residues in the CDR3. Trimming removed 2 bases at V and 6 bases at J, with 10 bases between. The chain's CDR3 is CAISEILGAEAFF. CDR3 DNA sequence: TGTGCCATCAGTGAGATATTGGGCGCTGAAGCTTTCTTT.

This clone appeared a single time. The J gene is TRBJ2-7, the V gene TRBV2; 9 nucleotides align to TRBD1. Germline V CDR1 and CDR2: SNHLY, FYNNEI. V gave up 6 bases and J gave up 5 bases; unmatched junction bases: 2. CDR3 length: 12 amino acids. The CDR3 nucleotides read TGTGCCAGCAGGGGGACAGGGAACGAGCAGTACTTC. It translates to CASRGTGNEQYF.

This sequence joins TRBV28 and TRBJ1-4; 9 bases are shared with TRBD1. Germline V gene data show CDR1 as MDHEN and CDR2 as SYDVKM. Unmatched junction bases numbered 9, after V lost 6 bases and J lost 7 bases. The CDR3 contains 15 residues. The CDR3 sequence: CASSSETGGGEKLFF. The CDR3, as DNA: TGTGCCAGCAGCAGTGAGACAGGGGGGGGTGAAAAACTGTTTTTT. The full variable domain, its missing parts supplied by reference TRBV28 and TRBJ1-4, is DVKVTQSSRYLVKRTGEKVFLECVQDMDHENMFWYRQDPGLGLRLIYFSYDVKMKEKGDIPEGYSVSREKKERFSLILESASTNQTSMYLCASSSETGGGEKLFFGSGTQLSVL.

In this sample, this clone turned up once. V usage is TRBV4-2 and J usage is TRBJ2-7; 8 bases agree with TRBD2. J was trimmed by 2 bases and V by 0 bases; bases with no gene match: 9. The CDR3 totals 17 residues. Germline-derived CDR1 and CDR2 are LGHNA and YNFKEQ. CDR3 nucleotide sequence: TGTGCCAGCAGCCAAGATTCACTGGGCGGGGGGACCTACGAGCAGTACTTC. Its translation: CASSQDSLGGGTYEQYF.

V gene TRBV6-1 combines with J gene TRBJ1-4; TRBD1 agrees at 7 bases. Trimming cost V 7 bases and J 4 bases; bases outside gene matches: 9. In germline, CDR1 is MNHNS, CDR2 SASEGT. The CDR3 has 15 residues. CDR3 bases: TGTGCCAGCAACGGAGACAGGGACATTAATGAAAAACTGTTTTTT. It specifies CASNGDRDINEKLFF.

The V and J genes are TRBV6-5 and TRBJ2-7; a weak D match, TRBD1 (5 bases). The CDR3 sequence is 16 residues long. Germline V gene sequence: CDR1 MNHEY, CDR2 SVGAGI. V gave up 0 bases and J gave up 6 bases, with 18 bases separating them. The CDR3 loop is CASSYSATALFGEQYF. The CDR3 DNA sequence: TGTGCCAGCAGTTACTCGGCGACAGCTTTGTTCGGCGAGCAGTACTTC.

This chain connects TRBV10-3 to TRBJ1-5; 7 nucleotides align to TRBD1. Germline loops: CDR1 ENHRY, CDR2 SYGVKD. J was trimmed by 0 bases and V by 6 bases; bases with no gene match: 5. This CDR3 contains 15 residues. Written as DNA, the CDR3 is TGTGCCATCAGCGGGACAGACCTTAGCAATCAGCCCCAGCATTTT. Protein: CAISGTDLSNQPQHF.

This clone was counted between two and nine times. The V gene is TRBV18, the J gene TRBJ2-1, with TRBD1 identical over 10 bases. Germline V gene lookup returns CDR1 KGHSH and CDR2 LQKENI. With 2 bases clipped from V and 0 bases from J, the junction kept 7 bases outside the gene matches. There are 18 residues in the CDR3. CDR3 loop: CASSPAAGQGSSYNEQFF. The DNA for the CDR3 is TGTGCCAGCTCACCAGCGGCGGGACAGGGGAGCTCCTACAATGAGCAGTTCTTC.

The chain employs TRBV2 and TRBJ2-1; 11 bases are a match to TRBD2. V dropped 8 bases and J dropped 1; count of bases not matched to a gene: 7. From germline, CDR1 is SNHLY and CDR2 FYNNEI. The CDR3 has 16 residues. CDR3: CASAGGLAASYNEQFF. The DNA for the CDR3 is TGTGCCAGCGCGGGGGGACTAGCGGCTTCCTACAATGAGCAGTTCTTC.

V gene TRBV2 combines with J gene TRBJ2-4; D may be TRBD1 (5 bases). Deletions cut 8 bases from V and 12 bases from J, with 14 bases between. Germline assignment: CDR1 SNHLY and CDR2 FYNNEI. The length of the CDR3 is 11 residues. The DNA for the CDR3 is TGTGCCAGCGAAGGGGCAGACAGTCAGTACTTC. The encoded protein is CASEGADSQYF.

Turning to this clone: The identical CDR3 is also encoded by other nucleotide sequences in the sample. V and J are TRBV27 and TRBJ2-3; D call uncertain. The CDR3 extends over 14 amino acids. The ends were cut back, 5 bases at V and 1 base at J, with 10 bases in the middle. CDR1 MNHEY and CDR2 SMNVEV come from the germline V gene (reference sequence). The DNA for the CDR3 is TGTGCCAGCAGTCTTAGACGGGGCACAGATACGCAGTATTTT. It encodes CASSLRRGTDTQYF.

V gene TRBV19 combines with J gene TRBJ1-1; 7 bases agree with TRBD1. This CDR3 is built from 17 residues. V shed 4 bases, J shed 5 bases, and the junction held 16 bases outside the gene matches. Germline assignment: CDR1 LNHDA and CDR2 SQIVND (reference sequence). The CDR3 DNA reads TGTGCCAGTAGTACCCTCCCACGGACAGGCGGAACAACTGAAGCTTTCTTT. As protein: CASSTLPRTGGTTEAFF.

This rearrangement joins TRBV21-1 to TRBJ2-5; TRBD2 reflects the table's D call only, with no check against the DNA. TRBV21-1 is given as a pseudogene. The CDR3 has 16 residues. This CDR3 reads CASSKASGGLGETQYF. The CDR3 DNA sequence: TGTGCCAGCAGCAAGGCTTCGGGAGGTCTGGGGGAGACCCAGTACTTC.

This chain links TRBV7-9 with TRBJ1-2; 7 positions agree with TRBD1. Germline V gene sequence: CDR1 SEHNR, CDR2 FQNEAQ (reference sequence). The CDR3 consists of 15 residues. The V and J ends lost 3 bases and 4 bases, in that order; junction bases with no gene match: 8. The CDR3 spells CASSFPLTGSYGYTF. The DNA of the CDR3 is TGTGCCAGCAGCTTCCCCTTGACAGGGTCCTATGGCTACACCTTC.

This clone was seen more than once but under ten times. The genes are TRBV9 and TRBJ1-2; 8 bases align to TRBD1. This CDR3 is built from 13 residues. J was trimmed by 7 bases and V by 2 bases; bases with no gene match: 4. Germline V CDR1 and CDR2: SGDLS, YYNGEE. The CDR3 sequence: CASSVQGAGGYTF. Written as DNA, the CDR3 is TGTGCCAGCAGCGTCCAGGGGGCTGGTGGCTACACCTTC.

This chain connects TRBV6-1 to TRBJ1-6; D gene uncertain. Germline V gene lookup returns CDR1 MNHNS and CDR2 SASEGT. V was clipped by 4 bases and J by 3 bases, with 10 bases between them. The CDR3 is made up of 15 amino acids. CDR3 sequence (DNA): TGTGCCAGCAGTGCTAAGGACTTCTATAATTCACCCCTCCACTTT. Translated, it gives CASSAKDFYNSPLHF.